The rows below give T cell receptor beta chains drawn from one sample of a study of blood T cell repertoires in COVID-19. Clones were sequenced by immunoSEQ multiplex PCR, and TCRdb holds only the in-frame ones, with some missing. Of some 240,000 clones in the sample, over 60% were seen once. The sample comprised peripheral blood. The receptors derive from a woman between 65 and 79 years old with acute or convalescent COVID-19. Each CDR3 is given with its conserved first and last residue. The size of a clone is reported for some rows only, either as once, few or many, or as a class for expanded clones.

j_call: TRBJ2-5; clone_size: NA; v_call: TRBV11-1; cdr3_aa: CASSLNGQVFQTQYF
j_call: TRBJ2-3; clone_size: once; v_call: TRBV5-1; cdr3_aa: CASSNSGGGDTQYF
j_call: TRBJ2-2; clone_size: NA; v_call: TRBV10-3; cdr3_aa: CAIRGARDTGELFF
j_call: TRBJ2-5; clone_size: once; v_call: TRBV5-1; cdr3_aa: CASSLSSGGAIKSETQYF
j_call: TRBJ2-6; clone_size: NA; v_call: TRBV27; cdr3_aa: CASSLLLSSGANVLTF
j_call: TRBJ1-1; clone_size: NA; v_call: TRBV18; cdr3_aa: CASSPAGNEAFF
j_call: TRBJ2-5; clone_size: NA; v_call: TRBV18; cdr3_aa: CASSPTVDAETQYF
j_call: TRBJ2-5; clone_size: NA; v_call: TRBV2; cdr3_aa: CASRRGTVNTLQETQYF
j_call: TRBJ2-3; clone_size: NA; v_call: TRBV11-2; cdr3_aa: CASSLAMASSDTQYF
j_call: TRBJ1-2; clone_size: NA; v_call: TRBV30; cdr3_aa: CAWSQQGINYGYTF